Shown below are 12 T cell receptor beta chains from a single sample sequenced in a study of T-cell reconstitution after alpha-beta-depleted transplantation in children. It was with unique molecular identifiers that the TCRbeta library was prepared. MiXCR, applied by TCRdb to the PCR reads, yields one record per CDR3 protein. In the table there are about 600,000 distinct CDR3 sequences, more than 9% of which are singletons. This specimen was PBMCs from the stem cell graft donor, taken from the stem cell graft. All receptors derive from a human donor who donated a stem cell graft to a child with acute myeloid leukemia.

V gene TRBV7-3 combines with J gene TRBJ2-1; perhaps TRBD2 as D (5 bases). Looked up from germline, CDR1 is SGHTA and CDR2 is FQGTGA. The CDR3 is 17 amino acids. The V end lost 5 bases, the J end lost 0 bases, and 17 bases lay between the germline ends. For the CDR3, the DNA is TGTGCCAGCAGCCAAGGGTCGGGGTTAAGCTCCTACAATGAGCAGTTCTTC. Encoded protein: CASSQGSGLSSYNEQFF.

This clonotype was observed many times. The V and J genes are TRBV7-2 and TRBJ2-1; the match to TRBD1 covers 12 bases. The V gene's germline CDR1 is SGHTA and CDR2 FQGNSA. Trimming took 7 bases from V and 7 from J; bases not matched to a gene: 8. CDR3 length equals 15 residues. As DNA, the CDR3 is TGTGCCAGCACCGGGGGACAGGGGGCAATTAATGAGCAGTTCTTC. Its protein is CASTGGQGAINEQFF.

This clonotype was seen repeatedly, ten times or more. Its ends do not fully match the called genes, so a read error is possible. V usage is TRBV9 and J usage is TRBJ2-4; TRBD2 aligns across 7 bases. The CDR3 contains 13 residues. Germline CDR1 SGDLS, CDR2 YYNGEE. CDR3 bases: TGTGCCAGTAGCGGGCCATCCAAAAACATTCAGTACTTC. Protein product: CASSGPSKNIQYF.

The chain recombines TRBV12-3 or TRBV12-4 with TRBJ1-4; perhaps TRBD1 as D (6 bases). The germline V and J ends were trimmed by 7 bases and 0 bases, with 12 bases remaining between them. The CDR3 runs to 15 residues. The CDR3 is CASTKRTATNEKLFF. The CDR3 DNA reads as TGTGCCAGCACCAAGAGGACAGCAACTAATGAAAAACTGTTTTTT.

In this sample, this clonotype turned up many times. The CDR3 spells CASSLAGPGTDTQYF. The CDR3 nucleotides read TGTGCCAGCAGTTTGGCTGGGCCAGGCACAGATACGCAGTATTTT. The chain is built from TRBV28 and TRBJ2-3, with D uncertain. Germline V gene sequence: CDR1 MDHEN, CDR2 SYDVKM. The V gene lost 3 bases and the J gene lost 1 base, with 11 bases spanning the gap. The CDR3 runs to 15 residues.

This clonotype occurred a few times. The V and J genes are TRBV7-9 and TRBJ2-1, with TRBD2 identical over 11 bases. Germline CDR1 is SEHNR and CDR2 is FQNEAQ (reference sequence). This CDR3 is built from 14 residues. V was pared by 1 base and J by 11 bases, with 4 bases of the junction left unmatched. Written as DNA, the CDR3 is TGTGCCAGCAGCTTAGGACTAGCGGGGTTCAAGCAGTTCTTC. Its protein is CASSLGLAGFKQFF.

This chain uses TRBV30 with TRBJ2-1; 9 nucleotides line up with TRBD1. V lost 2 bases and J lost 5; bases outside the gene matches: 7. This CDR3 has 15 residues. Germline V CDR1 and CDR2: GTSNPN, SVGIG (reference sequence). The CDR3 sequence is CAWSIADRGHNEQFF. For the CDR3, the DNA is TGTGCCTGGAGTATAGCGGACAGGGGCCACAATGAGCAGTTCTTC. The full variable domain, with the rest looked up from reference TRBV30 and TRBJ2-1, is SQTIHQWPATLVQPVGSPLSLECTVEGTSNPNLYWYRQAAGRGLQLLFYSVGIGQISSEVPQNLSASRPQDRQFILSSKKLLLSDSGFYLCAWSIADRGHNEQFFGPGTRLTVL.

This clonotype turned up a few times. The CDR3 sequence is CSARDLQASAQYF. The DNA of the CDR3 is TGCAGTGCTAGAGATTTACAGGCTTCGGCCCAGTACTTC. The gene calls are TRBV20-1 and TRBJ2-5, with D possibly matching TRBD1 (5 bases). This CDR3 comprises 13 residues. Trimming took 0 bases from V and 9 from J, leaving 14 bases between them. Germline loops: CDR1 DFQATT, CDR2 SNEGSKA (reference sequence).

This clonotype occurred many times. V is TRBV10-3 and J is TRBJ2-1; D remains unclear. CDR1 and CDR2 (germline): ENHRY, SYGVKD. This CDR3 is 15 amino acids long. Trimming removed 0 bases from V and 3 bases from J, with 9 bases in between. CDR3 sequence reads: CAISESSSFYNEQFF. The CDR3 coding sequence is TGTGCCATCAGTGAGTCGAGTAGCTTCTACAATGAGCAGTTCTTC.

This clonotype turned up a few times. V and J are TRBV7-2 and TRBJ1-5; unclear D gene. CDR3 length equals 13 residues. The germline V gene encodes CDR1 SGHTA and CDR2 FQGNSA. Deletions cut 5 bases from V and 3 bases from J, with 8 bases between. CDR3 in amino acids: CASSRDPNQPQHF. CDR3 in DNA: TGTGCCAGCAGCCGTGACCCCAATCAGCCCCAGCATTTT.

The sample holds many counts of this clonotype. The chain joins TRBV15 to TRBJ2-2; 8 bases fit TRBD1. The CDR3 has 17 amino acids. CDR1 is LNHNV and CDR2 is YYDKDF in the germline V gene (reference sequence). V lost 5 bases to trimming and J lost 7 bases; unmatched junction nucleotides: 15. The CDR3 loop is CATSLQSGRGRIGELFF. The CDR3 nucleotides are TGTGCCACCAGCTTACAGTCGGGCAGGGGGCGAATCGGGGAGCTGTTTTTT.

There are many counts of this clonotype. CDR3 amino acids: CASSRDRVKGNSPLHF. CDR3 coding DNA: TGTGCCAGCAGCAGGGACAGGGTTAAGGGAAATTCACCCCTCCACTTT. The chain is built from TRBV7-2 and TRBJ1-6; 9 bases align to TRBD1. The CDR3 covers 16 residues. Germline V gene sequence: CDR1 SGHTA, CDR2 FQGNSA. With 5 bases clipped from V and 7 bases from J, the junction kept 9 bases outside the gene matches. Filled out from reference TRBV7-2 and TRBJ1-6, the complete variable domain reads GAGVSQSPSNKVTEKGKDVELRCDPISGHTALYWYRQSLGQGLEFLIYFQGNSAPDKSGLPSDRFSAERTGGSVSTLTIQRTQQEDSAVYLCASSRDRVKGNSPLHFGNGTRLTVT.